What follows are 32 T cell receptor beta chains derived from one specimen sequenced in a study of CD8 T cells in ankylosing spondylitis. TCRdb re-analysed the 5' RACE reads in MiXCR, keeping a single row per CDR3 protein. The sample lists 200,000 or so distinct CDR3 sequences, 10% to 15% occurring once. Sequenced sample: blood, either unsorted or a sorted T cell fraction (not recorded which). These receptors originate from a female donor with ankylosing spondylitis or in good health (not recorded which).

The chain is built from TRBV5-6 and TRBJ2-3, with 11 bases identical to TRBD2. The CDR3 has 15 amino acids. CDR1 is SGHDT and CDR2 is YYEEEE in the germline V gene. Trimming cost V 4 bases and J 4 bases; bases outside gene matches: 5. This CDR3 reads CASSRASGGPDTQYF. The CDR3 bases are TGTGCCAGCAGCCGAGCTAGCGGGGGGCCAGATACGCAGTATTTT.

This sequence joins TRBV30 and TRBJ2-3; no clear D gene. The CDR3 is 11 residues long. Germline V gene data show CDR1 as GTSNPN and CDR2 as SVGIG (reference sequence). V lost 4 bases and J lost 5, with 7 bases in between. The CDR3 is CAWIVRDTQYF. The CDR3 DNA reads TGTGCCTGGATTGTACGAGATACGCAGTATTTT.

This clonotype appeared a few times. The chain couples TRBV6-2 or TRBV6-3 to TRBJ2-1; 10 bases fit TRBD2. Germline CDR1 is MNHEY and CDR2 is SVGEGT. V gave up 0 bases and J gave up 4 bases; unmatched junction bases: 6. This CDR3 region has 17 residues. CDR3 DNA sequence: TGTGCCAGCAGTTACTCGAAAGGACTAGCGGATTACAATGAGCAGTTCTTC. Its translation: CASSYSKGLADYNEQFF.

This clonotype was picked up many times. The rearrangement joins TRBV29-1 to TRBJ1-5; D is perhaps TRBD1 (5 bases). The CDR3 sequence is 13 residues long. V was pared by 5 bases and J by 11 bases, with 19 bases between. The V gene's germline CDR1 is SQVTM and CDR2 ANQGSEA. The CDR3 sequence is CSVYFTGGTSQHF. The CDR3 nucleotides read TGCAGCGTTTATTTTACAGGCGGAACATCCCAGCATTTT.

This clonotype was seen more than once but under ten times. V usage is TRBV5-1 and J usage is TRBJ2-6, with D possibly matching TRBD2 (5 bases). Trimming left V 7 bases short and J 8 bases short, with 13 bases between. The CDR3 extends over 13 amino acids. Germline values: CDR1 SGHRS, CDR2 YFSETQ. DNA for the CDR3: TGCGCCAGCTTCCCCGAGGGAACCAACGTCCTGACTTTC. Amino acids: CASFPEGTNVLTF.

The J gene is TRBJ2-3, the V gene TRBV5-1; D is ambiguous. Germline V gene data show CDR1 as SGHRS and CDR2 as YFSETQ. CDR3 length: 14 residues. V gave up 5 bases and J gave up 0 bases, with 10 bases separating them. CDR3: CASRPGPSTDTQYF. CDR3 nucleotides: TGCGCCAGCAGGCCCGGACCTAGCACAGATACGCAGTATTTT.

This clonotype was detected many times. The genes are TRBV7-9 and TRBJ1-4; TRBD1 is a possible D gene (5 bases). Trimming stripped 1 base from V and 7 bases from J, with 16 bases between. The germline gives CDR1 SEHNR, CDR2 FQNEAQ (reference sequence). This CDR3 has 16 amino acids. The CDR3 nucleotides are TGTGCCAGCAGCTTAGACCGACTGATCCAGGGTGAAAAACTGTTTTTT. Translated: CASSLDRLIQGEKLFF.

As for this clonotype: A much larger clone differs from this one at a single base, so this may be a read error. This chain uses TRBV13 with TRBJ2-2; perhaps TRBD1 as D (6 bases). The V end was cut by 10 bases, the J end by 1 base, with 16 bases between. The CDR3 is 15 residues long. CDR1 and CDR2 (germline): PRHDT, FYEKMQ (reference sequence). This chain's CDR3 is CANAIGTLNTGELFF. Written as DNA, the CDR3 is TGTGCCAACGCTATCGGGACACTGAACACCGGGGAGCTGTTTTTT.

This clonotype has a count of ten or more. The chain carries TRBV11-2 and TRBJ2-3, with D unclear. CDR3 length: 13 residues. Trimming left V 8 bases short and J 3 bases short, with 12 bases between. In germline, CDR1 is SGHAT, CDR2 FQNNGV. The CDR3 loop is CASVWYGTDTQYF. CDR3 coding DNA: TGTGCCAGCGTTTGGTACGGGACAGATACGCAGTATTTT. The entire variable domain, with the rest obtained from reference TRBV11-2 and TRBJ2-3, is as follows: EAGVAQSPRYKIIEKRQSVAFWCNPISGHATLYWYQQILGQGPKLLIQFQNNGVVDDSQLPKDRFSAERLKGVDSTLKIQPAKLEDSAVYLCASVWYGTDTQYFGPGTRLTVL.

The chain employs TRBV7-3 and TRBJ2-1; TRBD1 is a possible D gene (6 bases). Looked up from germline, CDR1 is SGHTA and CDR2 is FQGTGA. This CDR3 spans 13 amino acids. With 8 bases removed from V and 6 bases from J, the gap between germline ends came to 14 bases. The CDR3 region is CASSLQGSNEQFF. In DNA, the CDR3 is TGTGCCAGCTCTCTCCAGGGGAGCAATGAGCAGTTCTTC. Combining the CDR3 with reference TRBV7-3 and TRBJ2-1 gives the whole variable domain GAGVSQTPSNKVTEKGKYVELRCDPISGHTALYWYRQSLGQGPEFLIYFQGTGAADDSGLPNDRFFAVRPEGSVSTLKIQRTERGDSAVYLCASSLQGSNEQFFGPGTRLTVL.

The genes are TRBV21-1 and TRBJ2-7. TRBV21-1 is described as a pseudogene. This CDR3 is 14 amino acids long. CDR3 nucleotides: TGTGCCAGCAGCAAGGAACATAACTCCTACGAGCAGTACTTC. This translates into CASSKEHNSYEQYF.

This clonotype was counted ten times or more. The rearrangement joins TRBV7-3 to TRBJ2-3; 9 positions agree with TRBD2. J was trimmed by 2 bases and V by 1 base; bases with no gene match: 7. CDR1 is SGHTA, CDR2 FQGTGA, per germline. The CDR3 spans 17 residues. CDR3 coding DNA: TGTGCCAGCAGCTTAAACGGGGGCGGGAGGGTCACAGATACGCAGTATTTT. Its protein product is CASSLNGGGRVTDTQYF.

Many counts were recorded for this clonotype. J is TRBJ1-2 and V is TRBV7-3; tentatively, D is TRBD1 (6 bases). With 4 bases removed from V and 8 bases from J, the gap between germline ends came to 17 bases. Per the germline V gene, CDR1 is SGHTA and CDR2 is FQGTGA. There are 14 residues in the CDR3. The CDR3 coding sequence is TGTGCCAGCAGCTCGTCTTCAGGGGCTGCGGGCTACACCTTC. Encoded protein: CASSSSSGAAGYTF. The variable domain in full, completed from reference TRBV7-3 and TRBJ1-2, reads GAGVSQTPSNKVTEKGKYVELRCDPISGHTALYWYRQSLGQGPEFLIYFQGTGAADDSGLPNDRFFAVRPEGSVSTLKIQRTERGDSAVYLCASSSSSGAAGYTFGSGTRLTVV.

There are many counts of this clonotype. The genes are TRBV5-1 and TRBJ2-7; 7 bases are a match to TRBD2. The germline V gene encodes CDR1 SGHRS and CDR2 YFSETQ. With V trimmed by 5 bases and J by 0 bases, 8 bases remained unmatched. The CDR3 is 15 residues long. CDR3: CASSSGGSHSYEQYF. In DNA form, the CDR3 reads TGCGCCAGCAGTTCGGGGGGATCCCACTCCTACGAGCAGTACTTC. The full variable domain, its missing parts supplied by reference TRBV5-1 and TRBJ2-7, is KAGVTQTPRYLIKTRGQQVTLSCSPISGHRSVSWYQQTPGQGLQFLFEYFSETQRNKGNFPGRFSGRQFSNSRSEMNVSTLELGDSALYLCASSSGGSHSYEQYFGPGTRLTVT.

The J gene is TRBJ2-5, the V gene TRBV5-1, with TRBD1 matching over 9 bases. Germline assignment: CDR1 SGHRS and CDR2 YFSETQ. This CDR3 comprises 15 residues. The trim removed 4 bases at V and 0 bases at J, leaving 4 bases unmatched. The CDR3 loop is CASSVTGGYQETQYF. The CDR3 region has the DNA TGCGCCAGCAGCGTGACAGGGGGTTACCAAGAGACCCAGTACTTC.

This clonotype occurred a few times. The chain has TRBV5-1 and TRBJ2-3; 12 bases fit TRBD2. CDR3 length equals 15 residues. V lost 4 bases and J lost 9; bases outside the gene matches: 9. The germline V gene encodes CDR1 SGHRS and CDR2 YFSETQ. The CDR3 DNA reads TGCGCCAGCAGCCCCCCTCGACTAGCGGGAGACACGCAGTATTTT. Translation: CASSPPRLAGDTQYF. Full variable domain (outside the CDR3, taken from reference TRBV5-1 and TRBJ2-3): KAGVTQTPRYLIKTRGQQVTLSCSPISGHRSVSWYQQTPGQGLQFLFEYFSETQRNKGNFPGRFSGRQFSNSRSEMNVSTLELGDSALYLCASSPPRLAGDTQYFGPGTRLTVL.

At least ten counts were recorded for this clonotype. The genes are TRBV20-1 and TRBJ1-3; TRBD1 is a possible D gene (6 bases). CDR3 length equals 15 residues. Germline-derived CDR1 and CDR2 are DFQATT and SNEGSKA (reference sequence). Trimming stripped 5 bases from V and 2 bases from J, with 16 bases between. For the CDR3, the DNA is TGCAGTGCTGCGCTTGCGGGGGGCCCTGGAAACACCATATATTTT. Its protein is CSAALAGGPGNTIYF.

The chain uses TRBV13 and TRBJ2-7; no clear D gene. CDR3 length equals 11 residues. V was pared by 6 bases and J by 4 bases, with 7 bases between. Germline assignment: CDR1 PRHDT and CDR2 FYEKMQ (reference sequence). The CDR3 DNA reads as TGTGCCAGCAGGTGGGATTACGAGCAGTACTTC. Its translation: CASRWDYEQYF.

This clonotype was observed at least ten times. The chain has TRBV7-2 and TRBJ2-1, with 11 bases lining up with TRBD2. V was clipped by 5 bases and J by 2 bases; unmatched bases: 5. This CDR3 is built from 16 residues. Germline lookup yields CDR1 SGHTA and CDR2 FQGNSA. The chain's CDR3 is CASSLNSGRAYNEQFF. DNA for the CDR3: TGTGCCAGCAGCCTAAATAGCGGGAGGGCCTACAATGAGCAGTTCTTC.

The CDR3 here is CASSNDRVSPLHF. The CDR3 DNA reads TGTGCCAGCAGTAACGACAGGGTCTCACCCCTCCACTTT. The genes are TRBV6-5 and TRBJ1-6; TRBD1 matches at 7 bases. The CDR3 runs 13 residues. J was trimmed by 10 bases and V by 5 bases; bases with no gene match: 5. The germline CDR1 and CDR2 sequences are MNHEY and SVGAGI.

The sample holds many counts of this clonotype. This chain uses TRBV20-1 with TRBJ2-1; possibly TRBD2 for D (6 bases). Germline-derived CDR1 and CDR2 are DFQATT and SNEGSKA (reference sequence). V dropped 5 bases and J dropped 0 bases, with 11 bases sitting between them. The CDR3 runs to 14 residues. CDR3 region: CSAAGLSSYNEQFF. CDR3 in DNA: TGCAGTGCTGCGGGACTCAGCTCCTACAATGAGCAGTTCTTC.

The chain recombines TRBV15 with TRBJ1-1; D is perhaps TRBD1 (5 bases). Germline lookup yields CDR1 LNHNV and CDR2 YYDKDF (reference sequence). The V end was cut by 4 bases, the J end by 6 bases, with 12 bases between. The CDR3 extends over 13 amino acids. In nucleotides, the CDR3 is TGTGCCACCAGCACGGGACCGGGGGCTGAAGCTTTCTTT. It translates to CATSTGPGAEAFF.

Notes on this clonotype: This sequence may be a read error, since a much larger clone differs from it by one base. This sequence joins TRBV7-3 and TRBJ2-1; no firm D call. The ends were cut back, 0 bases at V and 12 bases at J, with 9 bases in the middle. CDR3 length equals 12 residues. Germline-derived CDR1 and CDR2 are SGHTA and FQGTGA. Here the CDR3 reads CASSLTLGGQFF. Written as DNA, the CDR3 is TGTGCCAGCAGCTTAACCCTAGGTGGGCAGTTCTTC.

This clonotype came up many times. This rearrangement joins TRBV10-3 to TRBJ2-6, with D perhaps TRBD1 (6 bases). V was cut by 10 bases and J by 2 bases, with 12 bases left in between. This CDR3 contains 14 residues. Germline CDR1 and CDR2: ENHRY and SYGVKD. CDR3 sequence: CASYSGAGANVLTF. CDR3 coding DNA: TGTGCCAGCTACTCAGGGGCTGGGGCCAACGTCCTGACTTTC.

This clonotype was counted many times. J is TRBJ1-3 and V is TRBV5-1; D not resolved. In germline, CDR1 is SGHRS, CDR2 YFSETQ. V lost 7 bases and J lost 1, with 9 bases in between. The CDR3 length is 13 residues. In nucleotides, the CDR3 is TGCGCCAGCGGAACAGAATCTGGAAACACCATATATTTT. Protein sequence: CASGTESGNTIYF.

In this sample, this clonotype turned up many times. The V and J genes are TRBV5-1 and TRBJ2-5; TRBD2 matches 7 bases. Germline V gene data show CDR1 as SGHRS and CDR2 as YFSETQ. The CDR3 extends over 15 amino acids. Trimming took 5 bases from V and 2 from J; bases not matched to a gene: 9. The CDR3: CASRKWASGQETQYF. The CDR3 DNA reads as TGCGCCAGCAGAAAATGGGCTAGCGGACAAGAGACCCAGTACTTC.

The genes are TRBV7-3 and TRBJ2-2; TRBD2 is a possible D gene (5 bases). V dropped 3 bases and J dropped 5 bases, with 10 bases sitting between them. Germline loops: CDR1 SGHTA, CDR2 FQGTGA. This CDR3 region has 14 residues. This CDR3 is CASSFGGLTGELFF. Here the CDR3 DNA reads TGTGCCAGCAGCTTCGGCGGGTTGACCGGGGAGCTGTTTTTT.

This clonotype occurred a few times. The V gene is TRBV24-1, the J gene TRBJ2-1; 7 positions agree with TRBD1. This CDR3 has 16 amino acids. Trimming at V came to 3 bases and at J to 2 bases, leaving 6 bases not matched to a gene. From germline, CDR1 is KGHDR and CDR2 SFDVKD. CDR3 DNA: TGTGCCACCAGTGATGCCCTCGGGACAGCCTACAATGAGCAGTTCTTC. Encoded protein: CATSDALGTAYNEQFF.

This clonotype was detected ten times or more. The rearrangement uses TRBV9 and TRBJ2-7; D perhaps matches TRBD1 (6 bases). The CDR3 is made up of 13 amino acids. Germline CDR1 SGDLS, CDR2 YYNGEE. The V gene lost 6 bases and the J gene lost 3 bases, with 13 bases spanning the gap. The CDR3 loop is CASNRDTDYEQYF. CDR3 coding DNA: TGTGCCAGCAACCGGGACACTGACTACGAGCAGTACTTC.

The chain carries TRBV27 and TRBJ1-5; 10 positions agree with TRBD1. This CDR3 region has 17 residues. CDR1 and CDR2 from the germline V gene are MNHEY and SMNVEV (reference sequence). After removal of 4 bases from V and 2 bases from J, the junction contained 8 bases not matched to a gene. The CDR3 region is CASSSDRGGRGNQPQHF. The CDR3 bases are TGTGCCAGCAGTTCGGACAGGGGGGGACGAGGCAATCAGCCCCAGCATTTT.

The chain is built from TRBV5-1 and TRBJ2-2, with 8 bases lining up with TRBD1. The V segment lost 1 base and the J segment 4 bases; nucleotides outside the gene matches: 3. The germline gives CDR1 SGHRS, CDR2 YFSETQ. The CDR3 is 15 residues long. The CDR3 region has the DNA TGCGCCAGCAGCTTGCACAGGGGGAGCACCGGGGAGCTGTTTTTT. This translates into CASSLHRGSTGELFF.

V and J are TRBV5-5 and TRBJ1-1; D is uncertain. Germline-derived CDR1 and CDR2 are SGHKS and YYEKEE (reference sequence). This CDR3 has 12 amino acids. Trimming shortened V by 4 bases and J by 0 bases, and 4 bases separated the two germline ends. The DNA of the CDR3 is TGTGCCAGCAGCGACGTGAACACTGAAGCTTTCTTT. This translates into CASSDVNTEAFF.